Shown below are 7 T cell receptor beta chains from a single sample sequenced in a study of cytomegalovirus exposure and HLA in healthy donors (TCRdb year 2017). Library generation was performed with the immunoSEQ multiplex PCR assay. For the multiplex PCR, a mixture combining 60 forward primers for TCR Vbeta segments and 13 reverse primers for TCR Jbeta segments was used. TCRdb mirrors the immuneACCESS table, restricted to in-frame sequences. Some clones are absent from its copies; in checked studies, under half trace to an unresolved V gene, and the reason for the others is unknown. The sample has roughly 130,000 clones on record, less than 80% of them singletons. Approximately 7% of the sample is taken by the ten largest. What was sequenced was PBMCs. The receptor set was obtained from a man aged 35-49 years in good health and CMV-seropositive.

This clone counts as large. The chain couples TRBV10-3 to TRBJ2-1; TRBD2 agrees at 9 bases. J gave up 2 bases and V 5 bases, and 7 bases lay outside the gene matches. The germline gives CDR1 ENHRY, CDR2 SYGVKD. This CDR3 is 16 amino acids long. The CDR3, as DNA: TGTGCCATCAGTTCCCCGGGACTAGCAGCCTACAATGAGCAGTTCTTC. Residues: CAISSPGLAAYNEQFF.

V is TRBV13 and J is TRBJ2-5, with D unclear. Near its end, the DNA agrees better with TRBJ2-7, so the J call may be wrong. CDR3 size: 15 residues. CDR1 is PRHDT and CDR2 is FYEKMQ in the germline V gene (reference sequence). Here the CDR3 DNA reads TGTGCCAGCAGCTTACGACAAATGGGTTCCTACGAGCAGTACTTC. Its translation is CASSLRQMGSYEQYF.

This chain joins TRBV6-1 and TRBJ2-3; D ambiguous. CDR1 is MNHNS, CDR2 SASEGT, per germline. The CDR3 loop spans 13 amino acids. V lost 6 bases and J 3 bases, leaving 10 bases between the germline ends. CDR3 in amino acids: CASSASRTDTQYF. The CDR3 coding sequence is TGTGCCAGCAGCGCTTCTAGAACAGATACGCAGTATTTT.

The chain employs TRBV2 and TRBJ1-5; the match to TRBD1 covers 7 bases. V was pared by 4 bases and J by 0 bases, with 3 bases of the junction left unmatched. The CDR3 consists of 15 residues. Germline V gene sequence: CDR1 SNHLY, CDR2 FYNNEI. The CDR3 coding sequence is TGTGCCAGCAGTGGGGACAGTTATAGCAATCAGCCCCAGCATTTT. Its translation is CASSGDSYSNQPQHF.

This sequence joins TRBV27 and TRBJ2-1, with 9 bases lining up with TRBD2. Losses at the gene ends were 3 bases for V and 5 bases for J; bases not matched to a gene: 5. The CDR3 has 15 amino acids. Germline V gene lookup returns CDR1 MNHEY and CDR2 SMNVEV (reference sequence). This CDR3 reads CASSLRAGGHNEQFF. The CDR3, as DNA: TGTGCCAGCAGTTTGCGAGCGGGGGGTCACAATGAGCAGTTCTTC.

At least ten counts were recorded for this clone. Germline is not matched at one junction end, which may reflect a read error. The CDR3 nucleotides read TGTGCCAGCAGTTACTCTAGCTCCCACGAGCAGTACTTC. Translation: CASSYSSSHEQYF. The V gene is TRBV6-5, the J gene TRBJ2-7; D remains unclear. Germline V gene sequence: CDR1 MNHEY, CDR2 SVGAGI. The length of the CDR3 is 13 residues.

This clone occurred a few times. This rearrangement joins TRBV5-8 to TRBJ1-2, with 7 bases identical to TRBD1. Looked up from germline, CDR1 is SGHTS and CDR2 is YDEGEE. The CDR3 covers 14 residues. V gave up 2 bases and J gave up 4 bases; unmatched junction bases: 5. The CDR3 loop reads CASSLLGQVYGYTF. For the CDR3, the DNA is TGTGCCAGCAGCTTATTAGGACAGGTCTATGGCTACACCTTC.